Presented here are 21 T cell receptor beta chains from one specimen sequenced in a study of shared clonotypes between healthy human individuals. CD45RO-negative cells were positively selected for CCR7, leaving out terminally differentiated effector memory CD45RA+ cells. The repertoire was sequenced with immunoSEQ multiplex PCR; TCRdb's copy has only in-frame clones and lacks some. The sample carries about 590,000 clones, just under 97% recorded once. The sample consisted of naive CD8+ T cells sorted from blood. The receptors were gathered from a woman aged 30 to 39 in good health.

This chain connects TRBV30 to TRBJ2-2; no definite D call. The CDR3 sequence is 15 residues long. Germline-derived CDR1 and CDR2 are GTSNPN and SVGIG (reference sequence). V gave up 2 bases and J gave up 2 bases, with 12 bases separating them. The CDR3 sequence is CAWSIGTTNTGELFF. Here the CDR3 DNA reads TGTGCCTGGAGTATAGGAACTACCAACACCGGGGAGCTGTTTTTT.

The rearrangement links TRBV28 to TRBJ2-3; 9 nucleotides match TRBD1. CDR3 length: 15 amino acids. V lost 3 bases, J lost 0 bases, and 1 base stayed unmatched. Looked up from germline, CDR1 is MDHEN and CDR2 is SYDVKM. CDR3 protein: CASSFGQGSTDTQYF. CDR3 sequence (DNA): TGTGCCAGCAGTTTCGGACAGGGGAGCACAGATACGCAGTATTTT.

The chain employs TRBV27 and TRBJ1-5; no reliable D call. V was trimmed by 3 bases and J by 4 bases, leaving 7 bases between them. The V gene's germline CDR1 is MNHEY and CDR2 SMNVEV (reference sequence). The CDR3 has 13 residues. The CDR3: CASSLAENQPQHF. CDR3 DNA sequence: TGTGCCAGCAGTTTGGCGGAGAATCAGCCCCAGCATTTT.

The rearrangement links TRBV6-4 to TRBJ2-3; TRBD2 aligns across 8 bases. CDR3 length equals 15 residues. Germline V gene lookup returns CDR1 MRHNA and CDR2 SNTAGT. Losses at the gene ends were 9 bases for V and 4 bases for J; bases not matched to a gene: 12. This CDR3 reads CARDVNGRAADTQYF. CDR3 DNA sequence: TGTGCCAGGGATGTAAACGGGAGGGCCGCAGATACGCAGTATTTT.

The rearrangement links TRBV29-1 to TRBJ2-1; possibly TRBD1 or TRBD2 for D (6 bases each). This CDR3 has 13 amino acids. Germline lookup yields CDR1 SQVTM and CDR2 ANQGSEA. V was shortened by 8 bases and J by 9 bases, with 20 bases between the two germline ends. This CDR3 reads CSPTLTEGGEQFF. The CDR3 DNA sequence: TGCAGCCCTACCTTGACCGAGGGGGGTGAGCAGTTCTTC.

The chain employs TRBV7-9 and TRBJ2-3; D gene uncertain. This CDR3 region has 14 residues. In germline, CDR1 is SEHNR, CDR2 FQNEAQ (reference sequence). Trimming stripped 5 bases from V and 2 bases from J, with 11 bases between. The CDR3 sequence: CASSPVIYTDTQYF. CDR3 DNA sequence: TGTGCCAGCAGCCCTGTAATATACACAGATACGCAGTATTTT. Full variable domain (remainder filled in from reference TRBV7-9 and TRBJ2-3): DTGVSQNPRHKITKRGQNVTFRCDPISEHNRLYWYRQTLGQGPEFLTYFQNEAQLEKSRLLSDRFSAERPKGSFSTLEIQRTEQGDSAMYLCASSPVIYTDTQYFGPGTRLTVL.

The chain recombines TRBV7-2 with TRBJ1-1, with 8 bases that match TRBD1. The germline gives CDR1 SGHTA, CDR2 FQGNSA. V lost 5 bases to trimming and J lost 0 bases; unmatched junction nucleotides: 5. This CDR3 region has 15 residues. This CDR3 is CASSTSDRVNTEAFF. The CDR3 DNA reads TGTGCCAGCAGCACCTCGGACAGGGTGAACACTGAAGCTTTCTTT.

The gene calls are TRBV11-2 and TRBJ2-7; no clear D gene. The germline CDR1 and CDR2 sequences are SGHAT and FQNNGV. V shed 3 bases and J shed 5 bases, with 8 bases lying between them. The CDR3 covers 12 residues. CDR3 sequence reads: CASSFLLHEQYF. As DNA, the CDR3 is TGTGCCAGCAGCTTCCTCCTTCACGAGCAGTACTTC.

This chain uses TRBV7-9 with TRBJ2-7; D unresolved. V was shortened by 0 bases and J by 3 bases, with 9 bases between the two germline ends. This CDR3 is built from 14 residues. In germline, CDR1 is SEHNR, CDR2 FQNEAQ (reference sequence). CDR3 DNA sequence: TGTGCCAGCAGCTTAGCTGGAACAGACTACGAGCAGTACTTC. It yields the protein CASSLAGTDYEQYF.

This clone showed up just a few times. The V gene is TRBV27, the J gene TRBJ1-1, with D unclear. The CDR3 loop spans 11 amino acids. The germline V gene has CDR1 MNHEY and CDR2 SMNVEV (reference sequence). V was shortened by 2 bases and J by 7 bases, with 5 bases between the two germline ends. The CDR3 reads CASSLGNEAFF. The CDR3 nucleotides read TGTGCCAGCAGTTTAGGCAATGAAGCTTTCTTT.

This clone was detected only once. V gene TRBV6-5 combines with J gene TRBJ2-1; D may be TRBD1 (6 bases). Germline CDR1 is MNHEY and CDR2 is SVGAGI. Trimming removed 2 bases from V and 15 bases from J, with 20 bases in between. The CDR3 spans 14 residues. In DNA form, the CDR3 reads TGTGCCAGCAGTTACCCAACAACCAGGGGAGTTCGGTTCTTC. This sequence encodes CASSYPTTRGVRFF.

CDR3 sequence: CASSPDLTEAFF. The CDR3 DNA reads TGTGCCAGCTCACCCGATTTAACTGAAGCTTTCTTT. The chain employs TRBV18 and TRBJ1-1; no clear D. The CDR3 runs 12 residues. In germline, CDR1 is KGHSH, CDR2 LQKENI. Trimming took 3 bases from V and 5 from J, leaving 7 bases between them.

V usage is TRBV28 and J usage is TRBJ2-3; D possibly matches TRBD1 or TRBD2 (5 bases each). The V gene's germline CDR1 is MDHEN and CDR2 SYDVKM. Trimming removed 6 bases from V and 5 bases from J, with 24 bases in between. The CDR3 has 17 amino acids. The CDR3 nucleotides read TGTGCCAGCAGCCTACCATCCCGGGACGAACTTGTAGATACGCAGTATTTT. It yields the protein CASSLPSRDELVDTQYF.

The chain combines TRBV6-5 with TRBJ1-1; possible D gene TRBD1, 5 bases. Trimming shortened V by 4 bases and J by 2 bases, and 8 bases separated the two germline ends. This CDR3 has 13 residues. Germline CDR1 is MNHEY and CDR2 is SVGAGI. Written as DNA, the CDR3 is TGTGCCAGCAGTTTTGGGGCTAACACTGAAGCTTTCTTT. Translation: CASSFGANTEAFF.

The chain combines TRBV29-1 with TRBJ2-7; 7 bases match TRBD1. The CDR3 extends over 15 amino acids. Germline assignment: CDR1 SQVTM and CDR2 ANQGSEA. Trimming at V came to 4 bases and at J to 1 base, leaving 10 bases not matched to a gene. The CDR3 DNA reads as TGCAGCGTTGGACTGGGGCAGGGGGTTTCCTACGAGCAGTACTTC. Its translation: CSVGLGQGVSYEQYF.

The chain carries TRBV19 and TRBJ1-2; D remains ambiguous. The ends were cut back, 5 bases at V and 4 bases at J, with 14 bases in the middle. The germline V gene encodes CDR1 LNHDA and CDR2 SQIVND (reference sequence). The CDR3 is 14 residues long. DNA of the CDR3: TGTGCCAGTAGTTCCGCCGCAGGCTTCTATGGCTACACCTTC. Protein: CASSSAAGFYGYTF.

The chain employs TRBV29-1 and TRBJ2-7; D unclear. With 4 bases removed from V and 3 bases from J, the gap between germline ends came to 13 bases. The germline V gene encodes CDR1 SQVTM and CDR2 ANQGSEA. The CDR3 loop spans 13 amino acids. The CDR3 is CSVVSLNIYEQYF. The DNA of the CDR3 is TGCAGCGTTGTCTCCCTTAACATCTACGAGCAGTACTTC.

V usage is TRBV13 and J usage is TRBJ2-7; D not certain. Germline loops: CDR1 PRHDT, CDR2 FYEKMQ (reference sequence). CDR3 length equals 15 residues. Trimming removed 0 bases from V and 7 bases from J, with 16 bases in between. The CDR3 DNA is TGTGCCAGCAGCTTAGGCTTCTTAGGCAGTTCGGAGCAGTACTTC. It specifies CASSLGFLGSSEQYF.

Points on this clone: Within the sample, other DNA sequences also encode this same CDR3. This rearrangement joins TRBV28 to TRBJ1-5; D remains ambiguous. The CDR3 loop spans 14 amino acids. In germline, CDR1 is MDHEN, CDR2 SYDVKM. With 2 bases removed from V and 1 base from J, the gap between germline ends came to 6 bases. CDR3 coding DNA: TGTGCCAGCAGTTTACCAGACAGCAATCAGCCCCAGCATTTT. It codes for CASSLPDSNQPQHF.

The CDR3 protein is CASSLDPSYEQYF. As DNA, the CDR3 is TGTGCCAGCAGCTTAGACCCCTCCTACGAGCAGTACTTC. V is TRBV7-6 and J is TRBJ2-7; D gene ambiguous. The germline V gene encodes CDR1 SGHVS and CDR2 FNYEAQ. Deletions cut 1 base from V and 0 bases from J, with 4 bases between. The CDR3 contains 13 residues.

The chain carries TRBV27 and TRBJ2-1; 9 bases are a match to TRBD2. The CDR3 has 17 residues. The V and J ends lost 1 base and 1 base, in that order; junction bases with no gene match: 5. Germline loops: CDR1 MNHEY, CDR2 SMNVEV (reference sequence). As DNA, the CDR3 is TGTGCCAGCAGTTTATTAGCGGGAGCCATATCCTACAATGAGCAGTTCTTC. This encodes CASSLLAGAISYNEQFF.